This passage covers 10 T cell receptor beta chains from one sample sequenced in a study of control samples from healthy donors and cancer patients. Here immunoSEQ multiplex PCR was the method, and the copy in TCRdb shows in-frame clones only, minus some. The sample has over 150,000 clones; 90% to 95% are singletons. Input material: blood. All receptors derive from a man aged 18 to 29 in good health.

The rearrangement joins TRBV5-8 to TRBJ2-3; D is unclear. The CDR3 spans 14 residues. Germline CDR1 SGHTS, CDR2 YDEGEE. Trimming stripped 1 base from V and 2 bases from J, with 8 bases between. This CDR3 is CASSLRQTTDTQYF. The CDR3 nucleotides read TGTGCCAGCAGCTTGAGGCAGACCACAGATACGCAGTATTTT.

In regard to this clone: Germline is not matched at one junction end, which may reflect a read error. This chain joins TRBV28 and TRBJ1-2; 9 positions agree with TRBD1. Germline loops: CDR1 MDHEN, CDR2 SYDVKM. This CDR3 has 13 amino acids. CDR3 DNA sequence: TGTGCCAGCAGAAGGGGGACAGGGTCATCATTGAGCTTC. Its protein product is CASRRGTGSSLSF.

This clone was seen only once. Within the sample, other DNA sequences also encode this same CDR3. The chain couples TRBV6-5 to TRBJ1-5; D may be TRBD1 (5 bases). Trimming removed 6 bases at V and 5 bases at J, with 11 bases between. Germline-derived CDR1 and CDR2 are MNHEY and SVGAGI. The CDR3 totals 13 residues. CDR3 coding DNA: TGTGCCAGCAGCCCAGGGACCTATCAGCCCCAGCATTTT. Translation gives CASSPGTYQPQHF.

The gene calls are TRBV2 and TRBJ2-2; possibly TRBD2 for D (5 bases). V lost 5 bases and J lost 1, with 11 bases in between. Germline lookup yields CDR1 SNHLY and CDR2 FYNNEI. There are 15 residues in the CDR3. In DNA, the CDR3 is TGTGCCAGCAGTCCCCGGGGATGGAACACCGGGGAGCTGTTTTTT. It is translated as CASSPRGWNTGELFF.

The chain couples TRBV3-1 (or the pseudogene TRBV3-2) to TRBJ2-2; 8 positions match TRBD2. This CDR3 is built from 16 residues. The germline V gene encodes CDR1 LGHDT and CDR2 YNNKEL (reference sequence). The J segment lost 6 bases and the V segment lost 3 bases, leaving 9 bases of the junction unmatched. CDR3 protein: CASSQAAGVVAGELFF. As DNA, the CDR3 is TGTGCCAGCAGCCAGGCAGCGGGGGTAGTCGCCGGGGAGCTGTTTTTT.

The gene calls are TRBV3-1 (or the pseudogene TRBV3-2) and TRBJ2-7; the D gene is possibly TRBD2 (6 bases). The CDR3 has 14 amino acids. Germline CDR1 and CDR2: LGHDT and YNNKEL (reference sequence). Trimming removed 0 bases from V and 4 bases from J, with 10 bases in between. CDR3 in amino acids: CASSQDAREYEQYF. CDR3 DNA: TGTGCCAGCAGCCAAGATGCACGGGAGTACGAGCAGTACTTC.

This clone was observed a single time. This rearrangement joins TRBV7-8 to TRBJ1-2; D ambiguous. The CDR3 consists of 13 residues. CDR1 and CDR2 from the germline V gene are SGHVS and FQNEAQ. V shed 1 base and J shed 2 bases, with 5 bases lying between them. The CDR3: CASSLVGNYGYTF. In nucleotides, the CDR3 is TGTGCCAGCAGCTTAGTAGGGAACTATGGCTACACCTTC.

The chain's CDR3 is CATARPGGRDTQYF. The CDR3 nucleotides read TGTGCCACTGCCAGACCAGGGGGCCGAGATACGCAGTATTTT. The rearrangement links TRBV6-5 to TRBJ2-3; 8 positions match TRBD1. The trim removed 10 bases at V and 5 bases at J, leaving 11 bases unmatched. This CDR3 is 14 amino acids long. Germline V CDR1 and CDR2: MNHEY, SVGAGI.

This chain uses TRBV28 with TRBJ1-2, with D perhaps matching TRBD1 (5 bases). Between the trimmed V and J ends, which lost 6 bases and 3 bases, there was a span of 11 bases. Germline CDR1 reads MDHEN; CDR2 reads SYDVKM. This CDR3 is 13 amino acids long. CDR3 amino acids: CASRGTGDYGYTF. The DNA for the CDR3 is TGTGCCAGCAGGGGTACAGGCGACTATGGCTACACCTTC.

The V gene is TRBV18, the J gene TRBJ2-2; D is perhaps TRBD1 (6 bases). This CDR3 has 16 residues. Trimming cost V 2 bases and J 0 bases, with 10 bases left between them. Germline V gene data show CDR1 as KGHSH and CDR2 as LQKENI. In DNA form, the CDR3 reads TGTGCCAGCTCACCATGGGACACCTCGAACACCGGGGAGCTGTTTTTT. Translating gives CASSPWDTSNTGELFF.